A selection of T cell receptor beta chains follows, all from one sample in a study of blood T cell repertoires in COVID-19. Libraries were prepared by immunoSEQ multiplex PCR; TCRdb keeps only in-frame clonotypes and omits some of them. The table has more than 200,000 clones, less than 90% seen once. The sample was peripheral blood. The receptor source for this set is a man under 40 with active or convalescent COVID-19. CDR3s include the opening cysteine and the closing phenylalanine or tryptophan. Fields, in order: V gene, clone size, D gene, J gene, CDR3 DNA, CDR3 protein. The D gene is left open where the match is weak. Where a row states a size, it is once, few, many or the class of an expanded clone; other rows omit it.

V gene: TRBV4-1; clone size: NA; D gene: NA; J gene: TRBJ1-3; CDR3 DNA: TGCGCCAGCAGCCAAGCAGGGGTAGGGGACACCATATATTTT; CDR3 protein: CASSQAGVGDTIYF
V gene: TRBV9; clone size: NA; D gene: TRBD1; J gene: TRBJ1-2; CDR3 DNA: TGTGCCAGCAGCGTAGGAGTGGGACAGGGGGGACCAGCTCTCTATGGCTACACCTTC; CDR3 protein: CASSVGVGQGGPALYGYTF
V gene: TRBV5-1; clone size: NA; D gene: NA; J gene: TRBJ2-2; CDR3 DNA: TGCGCCAGCAGCTTAAAACAGGACAACACCGGGGAGCTGTTTTTT; CDR3 protein: CASSLKQDNTGELFF
V gene: TRBV19; clone size: NA; D gene: NA; J gene: TRBJ1-4; CDR3 DNA: TGTGCCAGTAGCCGAGAGGAAAAACTGTTTTTT; CDR3 protein: CASSREEKLFF
V gene: TRBV5-4; clone size: NA; D gene: NA; J gene: TRBJ1-5; CDR3 DNA: TGTGCCAGCAGCTCGGGAATAGGGAGCAATCAGCCCCAGCATTTT; CDR3 protein: CASSSGIGSNQPQHF
V gene: TRBV6-2/TRBV6-3; clone size: few; D gene: NA; J gene: TRBJ1-5; CDR3 DNA: TGTGCCAGCAGTTACGAGGCTGACTTCTCGCAGCCCCAGCATTTT; CDR3 protein: CASSYEADFSQPQHF
V gene: TRBV10-3; clone size: NA; D gene: NA; J gene: TRBJ1-6; CDR3 DNA: TGTGCCATCAGCCCTGGGGAGGCCCTCCACTTT; CDR3 protein: CAISPGEALHF
V gene: TRBV4-3; clone size: NA; D gene: TRBD1; J gene: TRBJ2-1; CDR3 DNA: TGCGCCAGCAGCCAAGATCTTGAGGGGGCCCGGGATGAGCAGTTCTTC; CDR3 protein: CASSQDLEGARDEQFF
V gene: TRBV2; clone size: NA; D gene: NA; J gene: TRBJ2-1; CDR3 DNA: TGTGCCAGCAGTGGATACAGGGTGGATGAGCAGTTCTTC; CDR3 protein: CASSGYRVDEQFF
V gene: TRBV21-1; clone size: NA; D gene: NA; J gene: TRBJ1-6; CDR3 DNA: TGTGCCAGCAGCAAAGCGGGAGACTATAGCTTCAGCTCCTATAATTCACCCCTCCACTTT; CDR3 protein: CASSKAGDYSFSSYNSPLHF
V gene: TRBV5-1; clone size: NA; D gene: NA; J gene: TRBJ2-2; CDR3 DNA: TGCGCCAGCAGAACCCTTGGAGTCGCGAACACCGGGGAGCTGTTTTTT; CDR3 protein: CASRTLGVANTGELFF
V gene: TRBV18; clone size: NA; D gene: NA; J gene: TRBJ1-3; CDR3 DNA: TGTGCCAGCTCGGACACCTCTGGAAACACCATATATTTT; CDR3 protein: CASSDTSGNTIYF
V gene: TRBV3-1/TRBV3-2; clone size: few; D gene: TRBD2; J gene: TRBJ2-3; CDR3 DNA: TGTGCCAGCAGCCAATGGGCTAGCGGGGGGGGCACAGATACGCAGTATTTT; CDR3 protein: CASSQWASGGGTDTQYF
V gene: TRBV7-2; clone size: NA; D gene: TRBD2; J gene: TRBJ2-5; CDR3 DNA: TGTGCCAGCAGCTTATCTAGCGGGGGGGGACAAGAGACCCAGTACTTC; CDR3 protein: CASSLSSGGGQETQYF
V gene: TRBV5-1; clone size: NA; D gene: NA; J gene: TRBJ2-3; CDR3 DNA: TGCGCCAGCAGCCTCAGAGGCCCGGTCACAGATACGCAGTATTTT; CDR3 protein: CASSLRGPVTDTQYF
V gene: TRBV19; clone size: NA; D gene: TRBD1; J gene: TRBJ1-3; CDR3 DNA: TGTGCCAGTAGCCCGACATACCGGGACAGCAGAAACACCATATATTTT; CDR3 protein: CASSPTYRDSRNTIYF
V gene: TRBV27; clone size: NA; D gene: NA; J gene: TRBJ1-1; CDR3 DNA: TGTGCCACTAGATTGGAGGGCTACACTGAAGCTTTCTTT; CDR3 protein: CATRLEGYTEAFF
V gene: TRBV30; clone size: NA; D gene: TRBD1; J gene: TRBJ1-6; CDR3 DNA: TGTGCCTGGAGTACAGGGGGGAATTCACCCCTCCACTTT; CDR3 protein: CAWSTGGNSPLHF
V gene: TRBV6-5; clone size: NA; D gene: TRBD1; J gene: TRBJ1-6; CDR3 DNA: TGTGCCAGCACTTGGGACAGGGATAATTCACCCCTCCACTTT; CDR3 protein: CASTWDRDNSPLHF
V gene: TRBV7-9; clone size: NA; D gene: TRBD2; J gene: TRBJ2-5; CDR3 DNA: TGTGCCAGCAGCTCAGGAAGCGGGGGAGTTCCCCAAGAGACCCAGTACTTC; CDR3 protein: CASSSGSGGVPQETQYF
V gene: TRBV5-6; clone size: NA; D gene: NA; J gene: TRBJ2-7; CDR3 DNA: TGTGCCAGCAGCTTGGCCGCGATCTACGAGCAGTACTTC; CDR3 protein: CASSLAAIYEQYF
V gene: TRBV2; clone size: NA; D gene: NA; J gene: TRBJ2-3; CDR3 DNA: TGTGCCAGCAGTGGAGGCAGGGATGGCACAGATACGCAGTATTTT; CDR3 protein: CASSGGRDGTDTQYF
V gene: TRBV13; clone size: NA; D gene: TRBD1; J gene: TRBJ2-2; CDR3 DNA: TGTGCCAGCAGCTTAGAGACAGGGGGAAACACCGGGGAGCTGTTTTTT; CDR3 protein: CASSLETGGNTGELFF
V gene: TRBV9; clone size: few; D gene: TRBD1; J gene: TRBJ1-2; CDR3 DNA: TGTGCCAGCAGCGTAGCTCGGACAGGATATGGCTACACCTTC; CDR3 protein: CASSVARTGYGYTF
V gene: TRBV2; clone size: NA; D gene: NA; J gene: TRBJ1-5; CDR3 DNA: TGTGCCAGCAGCGCTCCGGGACTCGATCATCAGCCCCAGCATTTT; CDR3 protein: CASSAPGLDHQPQHF
V gene: TRBV15; clone size: NA; D gene: TRBD1; J gene: TRBJ1-2; CDR3 DNA: TGTGCCACCAGCAGAGATCGGACAGGGAGGACCTATGGCTACACCTTC; CDR3 protein: CATSRDRTGRTYGYTF
V gene: TRBV5-5; clone size: NA; D gene: NA; J gene: TRBJ1-1; CDR3 DNA: TGTGCCAGCAGCAAACCGGGGGGGAACCCTGAAGCTTTCTTT; CDR3 protein: CASSKPGGNPEAFF
V gene: TRBV5-1; clone size: NA; D gene: TRBD1; J gene: TRBJ1-1; CDR3 DNA: TGCGCCAGCCGGCTTCGACAGGGGGCAGGTGAAGCTTTCTTT; CDR3 protein: CASRLRQGAGEAFF
V gene: TRBV27; clone size: NA; D gene: TRBD1; J gene: TRBJ2-1; CDR3 DNA: TGTGCCAGCAGTCCCGGGACAGGGCGTAACAATGAGCAGTTCTTC; CDR3 protein: CASSPGTGRNNEQFF
V gene: TRBV2; clone size: NA; D gene: TRBD1; J gene: TRBJ2-2; CDR3 DNA: TGTGCCACCCGGGACAGGGGTGGGACCGGGGAGCTGTTTTTT; CDR3 protein: CATRDRGGTGELFF
V gene: TRBV7-2; clone size: NA; D gene: NA; J gene: TRBJ2-3; CDR3 DNA: TGTGCCAGCAGCTTCCAGGGGCATGGCACAGATACGCAGTATTTT; CDR3 protein: CASSFQGHGTDTQYF
V gene: TRBV6-6; clone size: once; D gene: TRBD2; J gene: TRBJ2-1; CDR3 DNA: TGTGCCAGCACAATAGCGGGCAATGAGCAGTTCTTC; CDR3 protein: CASTIAGNEQFF
V gene: TRBV9; clone size: NA; D gene: NA; J gene: TRBJ1-1; CDR3 DNA: TGTGCCAGCAGCGTAGTATTAGGGGGCACTGAAGCTTTCTTT; CDR3 protein: CASSVVLGGTEAFF
V gene: TRBV4-1; clone size: NA; D gene: TRBD1; J gene: TRBJ1-1; CDR3 DNA: TGCGCCAGCAGCCACAGTGACAGGGGGCACACTGAAGCTTTCTTT; CDR3 protein: CASSHSDRGHTEAFF
V gene: TRBV7-9; clone size: NA; D gene: TRBD1; J gene: TRBJ1-5; CDR3 DNA: TGTGCCAGCAGCTTGGGACAGGGGAATCAGCCCCAGCATTTT; CDR3 protein: CASSLGQGNQPQHF
V gene: TRBV29-1; clone size: NA; D gene: NA; J gene: TRBJ2-6; CDR3 DNA: TGCAGCATTCGCTCGGCTGGGGCCAACGTCCTGACTTTC; CDR3 protein: CSIRSAGANVLTF
V gene: TRBV6-1; clone size: NA; D gene: NA; J gene: TRBJ2-7; CDR3 DNA: TGTGCCAGCAGTTTATACAGGAGCTCCTACGAGCAGTACTTC; CDR3 protein: CASSLYRSSYEQYF
V gene: TRBV27; clone size: NA; D gene: TRBD1; J gene: TRBJ1-2; CDR3 DNA: TGTGCCAGCAGTTCCCTCTTCACCGGGGACTCCTGGGGACAGGGCTATGGCTACACCTTC; CDR3 protein: CASSSLFTGDSWGQGYGYTF
V gene: TRBV2; clone size: NA; D gene: TRBD1; J gene: TRBJ1-1; CDR3 DNA: TGTGCCAGCAGTGAAGGTGGAGGTAGGGGGCGAGTGGAAGCTTTCTTT; CDR3 protein: CASSEGGGRGRVEAFF
V gene: TRBV7-6; clone size: NA; D gene: NA; J gene: TRBJ1-1; CDR3 DNA: TGTGCCAGCAGCTACTACATGAACACTGAAGCTTTCTTT; CDR3 protein: CASSYYMNTEAFF
V gene: TRBV10-3; clone size: NA; D gene: NA; J gene: TRBJ1-2; CDR3 DNA: TGTGCCATCAGTGAGTCGGAGACCCCTGTTTATGGCTACACCTTC; CDR3 protein: CAISESETPVYGYTF
V gene: TRBV27; clone size: NA; D gene: TRBD2; J gene: TRBJ2-3; CDR3 DNA: TGTGCCAGCAGTTTATTGGCGGGGGTGGCAGATACGCAGTATTTT; CDR3 protein: CASSLLAGVADTQYF
V gene: TRBV2; clone size: NA; D gene: NA; J gene: TRBJ1-4; CDR3 DNA: TGTGCCAGCAGCGCCAGTGAAAAACTGTTTTTT; CDR3 protein: CASSASEKLFF
V gene: TRBV7-2; clone size: NA; D gene: NA; J gene: TRBJ2-7; CDR3 DNA: TGTGCCAGCAGCTTAGGTCACAGCTCCTACGAGCAGTACTTC; CDR3 protein: CASSLGHSSYEQYF
V gene: TRBV5-1; clone size: few; D gene: NA; J gene: TRBJ1-5; CDR3 DNA: TGCGCCAGCAGCTTAAGGGGTGGTAGCAATCAGCCCCAGCATTTT; CDR3 protein: CASSLRGGSNQPQHF
V gene: TRBV5-8; clone size: NA; D gene: NA; J gene: TRBJ1-5; CDR3 DNA: TGTGCCAGCAGCATACAGGGTGGCGGCAATCAGCCCCAGCATTTT; CDR3 protein: CASSIQGGGNQPQHF
V gene: TRBV3-1/TRBV3-2; clone size: once; D gene: NA; J gene: TRBJ1-4; CDR3 DNA: TGTGCCAGCAGCCATGGGGGGGCGGGGGCTAATGAAAAACTGTTTTTT; CDR3 protein: CASSHGGAGANEKLFF
V gene: TRBV11-1; clone size: once; D gene: TRBD1; J gene: TRBJ2-2; CDR3 DNA: TGTGCCAGCAGCTTAGACAGGGGGCGCCCCGGGGAGCTGTTTTTT; CDR3 protein: CASSLDRGRPGELFF
V gene: TRBV2; clone size: NA; D gene: TRBD1; J gene: TRBJ1-1; CDR3 DNA: TGTGCCAGCACGGCAGGGGGCGCGGGCACTGAAGCTTTCTTT; CDR3 protein: CASTAGGAGTEAFF
V gene: TRBV11-3; clone size: once; D gene: TRBD1; J gene: TRBJ2-3; CDR3 DNA: TGTGCCAGCAGCTCCAGGACAGGGCCAGATACGCAGTATTTT; CDR3 protein: CASSSRTGPDTQYF
V gene: TRBV3-1/TRBV3-2; clone size: NA; D gene: NA; J gene: TRBJ1-3; CDR3 DNA: TGTGCCAGCAGCCAAGGTAGATCTGGAAACACCATATATTTT; CDR3 protein: CASSQGRSGNTIYF
V gene: TRBV19; clone size: NA; D gene: TRBD1; J gene: TRBJ1-5; CDR3 DNA: TGTGCCAGTAGTACGGGACAGGGGTTTCGGCAGCCCCAGCATTTT; CDR3 protein: CASSTGQGFRQPQHF
V gene: TRBV18; clone size: NA; D gene: NA; J gene: TRBJ2-1; CDR3 DNA: TGTGCCAGCTCACCAATACTAGCTGTTCAAGGGAACAATGAGCAGTTCTTC; CDR3 protein: CASSPILAVQGNNEQFF
V gene: TRBV2; clone size: NA; D gene: NA; J gene: TRBJ1-5; CDR3 DNA: TGTGCCAGCAGGGAGACAGGAACTAATCAGCCCCAGCATTTT; CDR3 protein: CASRETGTNQPQHF
V gene: TRBV2; clone size: NA; D gene: NA; J gene: TRBJ1-6; CDR3 DNA: TGTGCCAGCAGTGCTGGCAGAGGAAATTCACCCCTCCACTTT; CDR3 protein: CASSAGRGNSPLHF
V gene: TRBV7-2; clone size: NA; D gene: TRBD1; J gene: TRBJ1-5; CDR3 DNA: TGTGCCAGCAGCAGAGGGGGACAGGACAATCAGCCCCAGCATTTT; CDR3 protein: CASSRGGQDNQPQHF
V gene: TRBV5-6; clone size: once; D gene: NA; J gene: TRBJ1-2; CDR3 DNA: TGTGCCAGCAGCTTGGCCATCTGGCAGGGCAAGGAGTATGGCTACACCTTC; CDR3 protein: CASSLAIWQGKEYGYTF